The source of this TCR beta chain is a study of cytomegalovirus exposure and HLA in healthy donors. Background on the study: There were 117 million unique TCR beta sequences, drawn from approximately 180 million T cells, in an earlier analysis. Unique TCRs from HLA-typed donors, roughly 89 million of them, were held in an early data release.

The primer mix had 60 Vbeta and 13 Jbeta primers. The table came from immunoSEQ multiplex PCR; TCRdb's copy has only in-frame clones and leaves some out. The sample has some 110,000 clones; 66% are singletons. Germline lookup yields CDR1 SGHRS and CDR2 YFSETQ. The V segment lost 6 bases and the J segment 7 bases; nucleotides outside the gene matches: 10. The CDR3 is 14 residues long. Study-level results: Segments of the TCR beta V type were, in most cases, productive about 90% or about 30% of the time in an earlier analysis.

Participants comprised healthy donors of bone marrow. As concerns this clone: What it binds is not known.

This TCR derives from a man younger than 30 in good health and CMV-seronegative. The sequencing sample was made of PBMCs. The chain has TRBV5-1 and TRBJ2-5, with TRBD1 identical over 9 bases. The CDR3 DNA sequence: TGCGCCAGCATACCAGGACAGGGGATCGTGACCCAGTACTTC. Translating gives CASIPGQGIVTQYF.